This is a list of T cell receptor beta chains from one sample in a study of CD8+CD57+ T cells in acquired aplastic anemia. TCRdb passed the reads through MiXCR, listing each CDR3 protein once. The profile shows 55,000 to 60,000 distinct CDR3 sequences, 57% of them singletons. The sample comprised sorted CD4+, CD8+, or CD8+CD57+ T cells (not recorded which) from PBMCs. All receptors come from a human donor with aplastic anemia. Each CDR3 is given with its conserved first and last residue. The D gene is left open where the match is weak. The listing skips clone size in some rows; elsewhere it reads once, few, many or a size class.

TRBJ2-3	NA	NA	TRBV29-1	TGCAGCGTTGAGTCGGACTCGAGCACAGATACGCAGTATTTT	CSVESDSSTDTQYF
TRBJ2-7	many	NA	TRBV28	TGTGCCACCCGATACAGGGTAGCCAACAACTACGAGCAGTACTTC	CATRYRVANNYEQYF
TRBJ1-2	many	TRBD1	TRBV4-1	TGCGCCAGCAGCCCTTTCATATCGGGACAGGAGAACTATGGCTACACCTTC	CASSPFISGQENYGYTF
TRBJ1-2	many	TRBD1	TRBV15	TGTGCCACGAGAGGGGACAGCTACTATGGCTACACCTTC	CATRGDSYYGYTF
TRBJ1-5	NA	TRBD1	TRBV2	TGTGCCAGCAGGACAGGGGAGGGTCAGCCCCAGCATTTT	CASRTGEGQPQHF
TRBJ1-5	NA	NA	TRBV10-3	TGTGCCATCAGTGCTGGCACAGCGATTGGCAATCAGCCCCAGCATTTT	CAISAGTAIGNQPQHF
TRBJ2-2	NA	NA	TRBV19	TGTGCCAGTAGTATCCTGCAGGGGCTTGGAACCGGGGAGCTGTTTTTT	CASSILQGLGTGELFF
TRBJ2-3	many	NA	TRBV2	TGTGCCAGCAGTGAATATTGGGATACGCAGTATTTT	CASSEYWDTQYF
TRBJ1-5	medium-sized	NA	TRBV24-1	TGTGCCACCAGTGGGTCAGGACTAAATCAGCCCCAGCATTTT	CATSGSGLNQPQHF
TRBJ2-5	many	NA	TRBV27	TGTGCCAGCAGTTCAAGCGTCGGGGAGACCCAGTACTTC	CASSSSVGETQYF
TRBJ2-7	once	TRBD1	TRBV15	TGTGCCACCAGCAGAGGGACAGGGGGACCCAGCTCCTACGAGCAGTACTTC	CATSRGTGGPSSYEQYF
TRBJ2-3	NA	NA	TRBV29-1	TGCAGCGTTGAACACAACCAGAAGGATACGCAGTATTTT	CSVEHNQKDTQYF
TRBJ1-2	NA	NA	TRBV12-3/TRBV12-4	TGTGCCAGCAGTTTAGATACGGGGAAAGGTGGCTACACCTTC	CASSLDTGKGGYTF
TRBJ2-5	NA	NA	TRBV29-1	TGCAGCGTTGAATTTGGGCAGGTTGAAGAGACCCAGTACTTC	CSVEFGQVEETQYF
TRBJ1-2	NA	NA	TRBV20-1	TGCAGTGCTAGGCACCCTACCGACTTCTATGGCTACACCTTC	CSARHPTDFYGYTF
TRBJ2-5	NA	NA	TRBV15	TGTGCCACCAGCAGGTCTAGGAGCCAAGAGACCCAGTACTTC	CATSRSRSQETQYF
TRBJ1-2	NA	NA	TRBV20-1	TGCAGTGCTAGGGCAGGGAACTATGGCTACACCTTC	CSARAGNYGYTF
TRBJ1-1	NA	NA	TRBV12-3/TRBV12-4	TGTGCCAGCAGTTCCTCTCTGAACACTGAAGCTTTCTTT	CASSSSLNTEAFF
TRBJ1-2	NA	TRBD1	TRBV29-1	TGCAGCGCCAGGACAGGGGTGGACTATGGCTACACCTTC	CSARTGVDYGYTF
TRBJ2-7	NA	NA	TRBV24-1	TGTGCCACCAGTGCTAACGGGGACTCCTACGAGCAGTACTTC	CATSANGDSYEQYF
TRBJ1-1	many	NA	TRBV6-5	TGTGCCAGCAGTTACGGCAGGGGTGAGAAGGACACTGAAGCTTTCTTT	CASSYGRGEKDTEAFF
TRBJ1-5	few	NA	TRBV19	TGTGCCACCCAGCCCCAGCATTTT	CATQPQHF
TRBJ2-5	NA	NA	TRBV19	TGTGCCAGTAGTATGGAACAGCAAGAGACCCAGTACTTC	CASSMEQQETQYF
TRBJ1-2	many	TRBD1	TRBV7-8	TGTGCCAGCAGCCTAGGGACAGGGGATGGCTACACCTTC	CASSLGTGDGYTF
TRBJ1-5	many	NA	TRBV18	TGTGCCAGCTCACCACCTGGGAACAATCAGCCCCAGCATTTT	CASSPPGNNQPQHF
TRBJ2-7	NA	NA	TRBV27	TGTGCCAGCAGTTTAGCCAGGGGCTACGAGCAGTACTTC	CASSLARGYEQYF
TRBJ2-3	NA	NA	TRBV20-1	TGCAGTGCTAGAGATGGAGGGGCGCAGTATTTT	CSARDGGAQYF
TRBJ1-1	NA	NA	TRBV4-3	TGCGCCAGCAGCCAAGATCTTGGGGCAGGGACGTACACTGAAGCTTTCTTT	CASSQDLGAGTYTEAFF
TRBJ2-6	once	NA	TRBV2	TGTGCCAGCAGTGTTTTTCGCTCTGGGGCCAACGTCCTGACTTTC	CASSVFRSGANVLTF
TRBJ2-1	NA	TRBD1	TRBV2	TGTGCCAGCCATCGAGAGGGGGACAGGGAGAATGAGCAGTTCTTC	CASHREGDRENEQFF
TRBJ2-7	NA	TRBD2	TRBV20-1	TGCAGTGCTAGAGATCCAGGTCCAGGACTAGCTGTCCACGAGCAGTACTTC	CSARDPGPGLAVHEQYF
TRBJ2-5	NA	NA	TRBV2	TGTGCCAGCAGCATAGGACAGCGAGAGACCCAGTACTTC	CASSIGQRETQYF